This T cell receptor beta chain was found in a study of T cell repertoires in cytomegalovirus infection. About the research overall: Well-studied HLA-B-restricted epitopes and recently identified HLA-C-restricted epitopes of CMV were both used in the study. Public TCR beta signatures indicated both CMV infection and matching HLA type. Study observations and caveats: Across the ex vivo response, the dominant clonotypes were HLA-C-restricted CMV-specific TCR beta clonotypes. Cumulated frequencies of public TCR beta families served to identify carriers of CMV plus the relevant HLA.

MiXCR was run by TCRdb on the reads, yielding one entry per CDR3 protein. Among roughly 310,000 distinct CDR3 sequences listed, roughly 28% were seen once. This clonotype was observed a few times. What it recognizes is unknown. Germline trimming cut 1 base from V and 9 bases from J; bases unmatched to any gene: 6. CDR3 length: 15 amino acids. CDR1 is MGHRA and CDR2 is YSYEKL in the germline V gene. The starting material was cultured PBMCs, obtained from culture after CMV antigen stimulation. The clonotype comes from a human donor in good health (CMV status not recorded). Some clones in this sample may be carry-over from other donors' samples. The chain combines TRBV4-1 with TRBJ1-6; 7 bases are shared with TRBD1. The CDR3 sequence: CASSQGTGDFSPLHF. CDR3 nucleotides: TGCGCCAGCAGCCAAGGTACAGGGGATTTTTCACCCCTCCACTTT.